The next 30 T cell receptor beta chains were all read from a single sample in a study of PD-L1 blockade in urothelial cancer. Profiling relied on immunoSEQ multiplex PCR, and the TCRdb table lists in-frame clones only, not all of them. The sample contains approximately 20,000 clones, 90% to 95% of which appear only once. Stated time point: peripheral blood 6 weeks after treatment start. The sequenced sample was PBMCs, obtained around atezolizumab (anti-PD-L1) treatment. The receptors here all came from a woman aged 60-70 years with urothelial cancer.

The chain links TRBV18 to TRBJ2-7; 9 nucleotides match TRBD1. Germline assignment: CDR1 KGHSH and CDR2 LQKENI. The CDR3 totals 13 residues. Trimming took 3 bases from V and 6 from J; bases not matched to a gene: 3. The CDR3 here is CASSPGQGTEQYF. DNA of the CDR3: TGTGCCAGCTCACCGGGACAGGGAACCGAGCAGTACTTC.

The chain combines TRBV18 with TRBJ2-1; no clear D gene. V lost 3 bases to trimming and J lost 3 bases, with 3 bases between them. The CDR3 runs 12 residues. Germline V gene data show CDR1 as KGHSH and CDR2 as LQKENI. The CDR3 is CASSPHYNEQFF. The CDR3 DNA sequence: TGTGCCAGCTCACCCCACTACAATGAGCAGTTCTTC.

The CDR3 sequence is CASSYIRNTEAFF. DNA for the CDR3: TGTGCCAGCAGTTACATCCGGAACACTGAAGCTTTCTTT. The J gene is TRBJ1-1, the V gene TRBV6-5, with D unclear. Trimming took 2 bases from V and 1 from J, leaving 5 bases between them. Germline CDR1 and CDR2: MNHEY and SVGAGI. CDR3 length: 13 residues.

The chain uses TRBV4-2 and TRBJ2-7; D ambiguous. The germline gives CDR1 LGHNA, CDR2 YNFKEQ. This CDR3 contains 12 residues. Trimming shortened V by 0 bases and J by 6 bases, and 6 bases separated the two germline ends. The CDR3 nucleotides read TGTGCCAGCAGCCAAGATTCTGTCGAGCAGTACTTC. Amino acids: CASSQDSVEQYF.

V usage is TRBV19 and J usage is TRBJ1-1; 7 positions agree with TRBD1. The germline V gene has CDR1 LNHDA and CDR2 SQIVND (reference sequence). The CDR3 contains 13 residues. Unmatched junction bases numbered 12, after V lost 9 bases and J lost 8 bases. CDR3 DNA: TGTGCCAGCACAGGGGTTTTACGTGAGGAAGCTTTCTTT. Its protein product is CASTGVLREEAFF.

This chain joins TRBV5-4 and TRBJ1-1, with D unclear. With 2 bases removed from V and 8 bases from J, the gap between germline ends came to 7 bases. The CDR3 loop spans 11 amino acids. CDR1 SGHNT and CDR2 YYREEE come from the germline V gene (reference sequence). The CDR3 nucleotides are TGTGCCAGCAGCTTTAACAGAGAAGCTTTCTTT. Protein sequence: CASSFNREAFF.

The chain links TRBV10-3 to TRBJ2-7; 8 bases align to TRBD1. This CDR3 spans 13 amino acids. Germline V gene data show CDR1 as ENHRY and CDR2 as SYGVKD. After removal of 6 bases from V and 4 bases from J, the junction contained 5 bases not matched to a gene. The CDR3 DNA sequence: TGTGCCATCAGGCCGGACAGGGAGTACGAGCAGTACTTC. It encodes CAIRPDREYEQYF.

V usage is TRBV10-2 and J usage is TRBJ2-3; 12 nucleotides align to TRBD2. CDR3 length: 17 residues. Germline trimming cut 6 bases from V and 3 bases from J; bases unmatched to any gene: 10. Germline V gene data show CDR1 as WSHSY and CDR2 as SAAADI. The DNA of the CDR3 is TGCGCCAGCAGACTAGCGGGGGGTTCCTTGACGACAGATACGCAGTATTTT. The encoded protein is CASRLAGGSLTTDTQYF.

The chain carries TRBV7-9 and TRBJ2-7, with D perhaps TRBD2 (7 bases). The V and J ends lost 3 bases and 5 bases respectively, with 20 bases between them. The germline gives CDR1 SEHNR, CDR2 FQNEAQ (reference sequence). The CDR3 contains 16 residues. The CDR3 nucleotides read TGTGCCAGCAGCTTTGTTGGGGGGGGGCCGTCAGACGAGCAGTACTTC. It specifies CASSFVGGGPSDEQYF.

J is TRBJ2-3 and V is TRBV4-3; 9 bases align to TRBD2. Germline V gene sequence: CDR1 LGHNA, CDR2 YSLEER. V gave up 3 bases and J gave up 3 bases; unmatched junction bases: 4. This CDR3 is 15 amino acids long. The CDR3 loop reads CASSQSSGVTDTQYF. The CDR3 region has the DNA TGCGCCAGCAGCCAGTCTAGCGGGGTGACAGATACGCAGTATTTT.

This rearrangement joins TRBV15 to TRBJ1-2; D is unclear. The V end lost 0 bases, the J end lost 4 bases, and 9 bases lay between the germline ends. The length of the CDR3 is 14 residues. The germline V gene has CDR1 LNHNV and CDR2 YYDKDF (reference sequence). The DNA for the CDR3 is TGTGCCACCAGCAGAGATTTCCTGTCCTATGGCTACACCTTC. This translates into CATSRDFLSYGYTF.

The chain has TRBV21-1 and TRBJ2-3; TRBD2, the table's D call, was not compared with the DNA. TRBV21-1 is classified as a pseudogene. The CDR3 runs 18 residues. DNA for the CDR3: TGTGCCAGCAGCAAAGCTGGGGACAAAGGGAGGGGCACAGATACGCAGTATTTT. This translates into CASSKAGDKGRGTDTQYF.

The J gene is TRBJ2-2, the V gene TRBV10-2; D not resolved. Germline CDR1 WSHSY, CDR2 SAAADI. CDR3 size: 13 residues. The V gene lost 7 bases and the J gene lost 3 bases, with 9 bases spanning the gap. In nucleotides, the CDR3 is TGCGCCAGCACCTCAGACTACACCGGGGAGCTGTTTTTT. Translated: CASTSDYTGELFF.

In DNA, the CDR3 is TGTGCCAGTAGTATGTTGGGGACTAGCTCCACCGGGGAGCTGTTTTTT. Amino acid sequence: CASSMLGTSSTGELFF. J is TRBJ2-2 and V is TRBV19; TRBD2 matches 9 bases. The length of the CDR3 is 16 residues. Trimming at V came to 3 bases and at J to 4 bases, leaving 6 bases not matched to a gene. Germline assignment: CDR1 LNHDA and CDR2 SQIVND (reference sequence). The variable domain in full, with the rest retrieved from reference TRBV19 and TRBJ2-2, is DGGITQSPKYLFRKEGQNVTLSCEQNLNHDAMYWYRQDPGQGLRLIYYSQIVNDFQKGDIAEGYSVSREKKESFPLTVTSAQKNPTAFYLCASSMLGTSSTGELFFGEGSRLTVL.

The chain links TRBV19 to TRBJ2-3; 7 bases are a match to TRBD1. The CDR3 is 14 residues long. V shed 7 bases and J 6 bases; nucleotides not matched to a gene: 10. Germline V gene sequence: CDR1 LNHDA, CDR2 SQIVND (reference sequence). The CDR3, as DNA: TGTGCCAGTACCTCATACAGGGGAGTGGATACGCAGTATTTT. It specifies CASTSYRGVDTQYF.

The rearrangement joins TRBV9 to TRBJ1-2, with 11 bases aligning to TRBD1. V was clipped by 4 bases and J by 7 bases; unmatched bases: 6. CDR1 is SGDLS, CDR2 YYNGEE, per germline. The CDR3 has 14 residues. The CDR3 protein is CASSLGQGASGYTF. The CDR3, as DNA: TGTGCCAGCAGCCTAGGACAGGGGGCGAGTGGCTACACCTTC.

The chain uses TRBV10-3 and TRBJ2-2; D is perhaps TRBD1 (5 bases). CDR3 length equals 14 residues. Germline V gene data show CDR1 as ENHRY and CDR2 as SYGVKD. V was pared by 3 bases and J by 4 bases, with 9 bases between. This CDR3 is CAISDAQATGELFF. The CDR3 region has the DNA TGTGCCATCAGTGATGCACAGGCCACCGGGGAGCTGTTTTTT.

This clone was found once. The chain carries TRBV6-5 and TRBJ2-3, with 7 bases matching TRBD1. CDR1 MNHEY and CDR2 SVGAGI come from the germline V gene. This CDR3 has 13 residues. The J segment lost 5 bases and the V segment lost 5 bases, leaving 4 bases of the junction unmatched. CDR3 residues: CASSPRDRDTQYF. The CDR3 DNA reads TGTGCCAGCAGTCCCCGGGACAGAGATACGCAGTATTTT.

V is TRBV7-9 and J is TRBJ1-3; D is ambiguous. V lost 5 bases to trimming and J lost 0 bases, with 8 bases between them. Germline V CDR1 and CDR2: SEHNR, FQNEAQ (reference sequence). The CDR3 consists of 14 residues. This chain's CDR3 is CASSPAISGNTIYF. The DNA for the CDR3 is TGTGCCAGCAGCCCAGCGATCTCTGGAAACACCATATATTTT.

This chain connects TRBV27 to TRBJ2-3; 9 positions agree with TRBD1. Losses at the gene ends were 7 bases for V and 5 bases for J; bases not matched to a gene: 7. The CDR3 is made up of 14 amino acids. Germline loops: CDR1 MNHEY, CDR2 SMNVEV (reference sequence). The CDR3 is CASTPDRGGDTQYF. CDR3 nucleotides: TGTGCCAGCACCCCGGACAGGGGAGGAGATACGCAGTATTTT.

V gene TRBV15 combines with J gene TRBJ2-1; 9 nucleotides match TRBD2. With 0 bases clipped from V and 4 bases from J, the junction kept 7 bases outside the gene matches. CDR3 length: 17 residues. Germline loops: CDR1 LNHNV, CDR2 YYDKDF (reference sequence). CDR3 coding DNA: TGTGCCACCAGCAGAGATAGGGCGGGAGGGTTTTACAATGAGCAGTTCTTC. Protein product: CATSRDRAGGFYNEQFF.

V and J are TRBV7-9 and TRBJ2-3, with TRBD1 matching over 11 bases. The J segment lost 5 bases and the V segment lost 2 bases, leaving 3 bases of the junction unmatched. This CDR3 has 15 amino acids. Per the germline V gene, CDR1 is SEHNR and CDR2 is FQNEAQ (reference sequence). The CDR3 here is CASSLTGTGGDTQYF. For the CDR3, the DNA is TGTGCCAGCAGCTTAACCGGGACAGGGGGAGATACGCAGTATTTT.

The CDR3 is CASSSGLHSTDTQYF. For the CDR3, the DNA is TGTGCCAGCAGCTCGGGACTTCATAGCACAGATACGCAGTATTTT. The chain has TRBV7-9 and TRBJ2-3; D is possibly TRBD2 (6 bases). Trimming removed 4 bases from V and 0 bases from J, with 11 bases in between. The CDR3 is 15 residues long. Germline V lookup: CDR1 SEHNR, CDR2 FQNEAQ (reference sequence).

V is TRBV7-6 and J is TRBJ2-3; 7 bases align to TRBD1. Germline CDR1 reads SGHVS; CDR2 reads FNYEAQ. The CDR3 runs 17 residues. J was trimmed by 4 bases and V by 2 bases; bases with no gene match: 12. As DNA, the CDR3 is TGTGCCAGCAGCTTAATCATGAAGACAGGGTGGGCAGATACGCAGTATTTT. Translation gives CASSLIMKTGWADTQYF.

The chain uses TRBV7-9 and TRBJ2-7; 7 bases match TRBD1. J lost 6 bases, V lost 0 bases, and 11 bases had no gene match. In germline, CDR1 is SEHNR, CDR2 FQNEAQ (reference sequence). CDR3 length: 16 residues. Written as DNA, the CDR3 is TGTGCCAGCAGCTTAGCCTCCGACAGGGTCGGTTTCGAGCAGTACTTC. Translating it yields CASSLASDRVGFEQYF.

V gene TRBV5-4 combines with J gene TRBJ1-2; possibly TRBD1 for D (5 bases). Trimming left V 0 bases short and J 7 bases short, with 25 bases between. Germline lookup yields CDR1 SGHNT and CDR2 YYREEE (reference sequence). The CDR3 runs 18 residues. Here the CDR3 DNA reads TGTGCCAGCAGCTTGGGCCCGGGGGGAGATTGGGCAGTGCCTGGCTACACCTTC. Protein product: CASSLGPGGDWAVPGYTF. Together with reference TRBV5-4 and TRBJ1-2, the CDR3 gives the full variable domain: ETGVTQSPTHLIKTRGQQVTLRCSSQSGHNTVSWYQQALGQGPQFIFQYYREEENGRGNFPPRFSGLQFPNYSSELNVNALELDDSALYLCASSLGPGGDWAVPGYTFGSGTRLTVV.

This clone was detected once. V is TRBV2 and J is TRBJ1-5, with 7 bases identical to TRBD1. V was clipped by 4 bases and J by 4 bases; unmatched bases: 7. Germline V gene data show CDR1 as SNHLY and CDR2 as FYNNEI. The CDR3 totals 15 residues. CDR3 loop: CASSAGDRVNQPQHF. CDR3 coding DNA: TGTGCCAGCAGTGCTGGAGACAGGGTGAATCAGCCCCAGCATTTT.

In this sample, this clone turned up once. The chain uses TRBV4-1 and TRBJ1-5; maybe TRBD1 (6 bases). The CDR3 sequence is 15 residues long. Germline V lookup: CDR1 MGHRA, CDR2 YSYEKL. The ends were cut back, 5 bases at V and 1 base at J, with 12 bases in the middle. CDR3 in amino acids: CASSSQGLSNQPQHF. The CDR3 DNA reads TGCGCCAGCAGCTCTCAGGGGTTGAGCAATCAGCCCCAGCATTTT.

The CDR3: CASSPSSGGANVLTF. In DNA, the CDR3 is TGTGCCAGCAGCCCCTCGTCGGGTGGGGCCAACGTCCTGACTTTC. J is TRBJ2-6 and V is TRBV7-2, with D hard to call. V was trimmed by 5 bases and J by 3 bases, leaving 11 bases between them. Germline values: CDR1 SGHTA, CDR2 FQGNSA. The CDR3 runs to 15 residues.

This chain connects TRBV10-1 to TRBJ2-1; no clear D. The germline CDR1 and CDR2 sequences are WNHNN and SYGVQD (reference sequence). Trimming cost V 3 bases and J 7 bases, with 10 bases left between them. The CDR3 length is 13 residues. The CDR3 is CASSESPSNEQFF. The CDR3 region has the DNA TGCGCCAGCAGTGAATCCCCGTCGAATGAGCAGTTCTTC.